This T cell receptor beta chain was retrieved from a study of blood T cell repertoires in COVID-19. On the study more broadly: Material from acute and convalescent COVID-19 was sourced from the United States, Italy and Spain.

The germline V gene encodes CDR1 SGDLS and CDR2 YYNGEE. V lost 1 base and J 4 bases, leaving 11 bases between the germline ends. The CDR3 sequence is 14 residues long. Per the study methods: Estimation of nucleated cell counts was performed using reference gene primer amplification. Generated by immunoSEQ multiplex PCR, the TCRdb table keeps only in-frame clones and is missing some. V and J calls and clone size are those listed in that table; D and trimming were worked out from the DNA. The sample lists 150,000 to 200,000 clones; about 80% were seen once. The chain couples TRBV9 to TRBJ1-2, with D tentatively TRBD1 (6 bases). The TCR comes from a woman in her seventies with acute or convalescent COVID-19. The specimen was peripheral blood. CDR3 in DNA: TGTGCCAGCAGCGTACAGGGGCAGAGCTATGGCTACACCTTC. This sequence encodes CASSVQGQSYGYTF. The variable domain in full, completed from reference TRBV9 and TRBJ1-2, reads DSGVTQTPKHLITATGQRVTLRCSPRSGDLSVYWYQQSLDQGLQFLIQYYNGEERAKGNILERFSAQQFPDLHSELNLSSLELGDSALYFCASSVQGQSYGYTFGSGTRLTVV.